Below are 28 T cell receptor beta chains sequenced from a single sample in a study of control samples from healthy donors and cancer patients (TCRdb year 2020). The library relied on the immunoSEQ multiplex PCR assay. Drawn from immuneACCESS, this table holds only the in-frame rearrangements with V and J called that TCRdb kept. Clones are partly lost; checked studies trace under half to an unresolved V gene and leave the rest unexplained. The sample table holds approximately 70,000 clones, of which roughly 90% were seen once. The ten largest clones add up to 15% to 20% of the sample. Input material: PBMCs. These TCRs come from a man between 60 and 75 years old with lung cancer.

This sequence joins TRBV11-2 and TRBJ2-7; TRBD1 matches 11 bases. The germline V gene has CDR1 SGHAT and CDR2 FQNNGV. The CDR3 is 15 amino acids. After removal of 6 bases from V and 2 bases from J, the junction contained 6 bases not matched to a gene. The CDR3 reads CASSRPGQGAYEQYF. In DNA form, the CDR3 reads TGTGCCAGCAGTCGGCCGGGACAGGGGGCCTACGAGCAGTACTTC. The variable domain in full, with the rest retrieved from reference TRBV11-2 and TRBJ2-7, is EAGVAQSPRYKIIEKRQSVAFWCNPISGHATLYWYQQILGQGPKLLIQFQNNGVVDDSQLPKDRFSAERLKGVDSTLKIQPAKLEDSAVYLCASSRPGQGAYEQYFGPGTRLTVT.

The J gene is TRBJ2-2, the V gene TRBV4-2; TRBD2 agrees at 10 bases. Per the germline V gene, CDR1 is LGHNA and CDR2 is YNFKEQ. Trimming at V came to 3 bases and at J to 4 bases, leaving 11 bases not matched to a gene. There are 18 residues in the CDR3. The CDR3 is CASSHPGPSGGRTGELFF. The CDR3 DNA sequence: TGTGCCAGCAGCCACCCGGGCCCTAGCGGGGGCCGCACCGGGGAGCTGTTTTTT.

This clone was recorded once. This chain uses TRBV10-3 with TRBJ2-2, with 8 bases lining up with TRBD1. V shed 7 bases and J 5 bases; nucleotides not matched to a gene: 6. CDR1 is ENHRY and CDR2 is SYGVKD in the germline V gene. The CDR3 loop spans 14 amino acids. CDR3 sequence reads: CAIMTGAPTGELFF. CDR3 in DNA: TGTGCCATCATGACAGGGGCCCCAACCGGGGAGCTGTTTTTT.

The chain uses TRBV27 and TRBJ2-6; D ambiguous. Per the germline V gene, CDR1 is MNHEY and CDR2 is SMNVEV (reference sequence). Trimming removed 7 bases at V and 1 base at J, with 17 bases between. This CDR3 comprises 17 residues. The CDR3 DNA follows: TGTGCCAGCACCCCCCTTTTCCGACCGTCTGGGGCCAACGTCCTGACTTTC. Translation: CASTPLFRPSGANVLTF.

The chain carries TRBV18 and TRBJ2-3; 11 nucleotides match TRBD2. Unmatched junction bases numbered 8, after V lost 6 bases and J lost 6 bases. The CDR3 runs 15 residues. Germline V CDR1 and CDR2: KGHSH, LQKENI. DNA of the CDR3: TGTGCCAGCTCCCCTACTAGCGGGGGCCGGGATACGCAGTATTTT. Translated: CASSPTSGGRDTQYF. The variable domain in full, completed from reference TRBV18 and TRBJ2-3, reads NAGVMQNPRHLVRRRGQEARLRCSPMKGHSHVYWYRQLPEEGLKFMVYLQKENIIDESGMPKERFSAEFPKEGPSILRIQQVVRGDSAAYFCASSPTSGGRDTQYFGPGTRLTVL.

This clone has a handful of counts. The chain has TRBV7-9 and TRBJ1-1; D unresolved. The CDR3 covers 15 residues. Germline-derived CDR1 and CDR2 are SEHNR and FQNEAQ (reference sequence). V lost 1 base, J lost 0 bases, and 9 bases lay in between. The CDR3 sequence: CASSLVGLLNTEAFF. CDR3 DNA sequence: TGTGCCAGCAGCTTAGTAGGGCTACTGAACACTGAAGCTTTCTTT.

V and J are TRBV27 and TRBJ2-6, with D perhaps assigned TRBD1 or TRBD2 (5 bases each). The V gene's germline CDR1 is MNHEY and CDR2 SMNVEV (reference sequence). The V end was cut by 0 bases, the J end by 2 bases, with 5 bases between. There are 15 residues in the CDR3. The CDR3 DNA is TGTGCCAGCAGTTTATCGGGGGCTGGGGCCAACGTCCTGACTTTC. Translation: CASSLSGAGANVLTF.

The genes are TRBV5-1 and TRBJ1-4, with D unresolved. V lost 5 bases, J lost 1 base, and 9 bases lay in between. In germline, CDR1 is SGHRS, CDR2 YFSETQ. The CDR3 totals 14 residues. The CDR3 region has the DNA TGCGCCAGCAGTCGGGCAGAAACTAATGAAAAACTGTTTTTT. Protein: CASSRAETNEKLFF.

This clone was seen a single time. The V gene is TRBV27, the J gene TRBJ1-1; the D gene is possibly TRBD1 (6 bases). The CDR3 spans 14 residues. Deletions cut 6 bases from V and 0 bases from J, with 11 bases between. Germline V lookup: CDR1 MNHEY, CDR2 SMNVEV (reference sequence). CDR3 protein: CASSSGALNTEAFF. The DNA for the CDR3 is TGTGCCAGCAGCTCGGGGGCACTGAACACTGAAGCTTTCTTT.

The V call is TRBV5-1, the J call TRBJ1-4; possible D gene TRBD1, 5 bases. The ends were cut back, 0 bases at V and 8 bases at J, with 17 bases in the middle. The V gene's germline CDR1 is SGHRS and CDR2 YFSETQ. CDR3 length: 16 amino acids. CDR3: CASSLEFQGGQEKLFF. In DNA, the CDR3 is TGCGCCAGCAGCTTGGAATTTCAGGGTGGCCAAGAAAAACTGTTTTTT.

This clone was seen a handful of times. The chain is built from TRBV6-5 and TRBJ1-1; D might be TRBD1 (5 bases). Germline CDR1 reads MNHEY; CDR2 reads SVGAGI. Trimming removed 6 bases from V and 1 base from J, with 12 bases in between. The length of the CDR3 is 14 residues. CDR3 in amino acids: CASRPQGWNTEAFF. The CDR3 DNA reads TGTGCCAGCAGACCTCAGGGTTGGAACACTGAAGCTTTCTTT.

This rearrangement joins TRBV16 to TRBJ1-4; possibly TRBD1 for D (5 bases). Per the germline V gene, CDR1 is KGHSY and CDR2 is FQNENV. Between the trimmed V and J ends, which lost 2 bases and 7 bases, there was a span of 11 bases. The CDR3 is 14 amino acids. This chain's CDR3 is CASSQGQGGEKLFF. The CDR3, as DNA: TGTGCCAGCAGCCAAGGCCAGGGTGGTGAAAAACTGTTTTTT.

This chain connects TRBV5-6 to TRBJ2-3; D is possibly TRBD2 (6 bases). The V gene lost 6 bases and the J gene lost 2 bases, with 16 bases spanning the gap. Germline values: CDR1 SGHDT, CDR2 YYEEEE. The CDR3 is 15 residues long. In DNA form, the CDR3 reads TGTGCCAGCAACGGGGCGGGGATCCTCACAGATACGCAGTATTTT. As protein: CASNGAGILTDTQYF.

V usage is TRBV9 and J usage is TRBJ1-2; D remains ambiguous. Trimming removed 0 bases at V and 8 bases at J, with 17 bases between. The length of the CDR3 is 15 residues. Per germline, CDR1 SGDLS and CDR2 YYNGEE. Here the CDR3 DNA reads TGTGCCAGCAGCGTAGCGCAGTCCACCATGGAGGGCTACACCTTC. It translates to CASSVAQSTMEGYTF.

J is TRBJ2-3 and V is TRBV9; maybe TRBD2 (7 bases). The CDR3 has 17 residues. CDR1 and CDR2 from the germline V gene are SGDLS and YYNGEE. Trimming cost V 0 bases and J 0 bases, with 14 bases left between them. In DNA, the CDR3 is TGTGCCAGCAGCGTAGATGACGGGGGGCTAAGCACAGATACGCAGTATTTT. Protein product: CASSVDDGGLSTDTQYF.

The J gene is TRBJ1-2, the V gene TRBV7-2; D possibly corresponds to TRBD1 (5 bases). The V gene lost 0 bases and the J gene lost 8 bases, with 7 bases spanning the gap. There are 12 residues in the CDR3. Germline assignment: CDR1 SGHTA and CDR2 FQGNSA. CDR3 in DNA: TGTGCCAGCAGCTTAGCCGGGGACGGCTACACCTTC. Translated, it gives CASSLAGDGYTF.

V and J are TRBV11-3 and TRBJ2-1; D is ambiguous. Trimming took off 1 base at V and 0 bases at J, with 13 bases between the two ends. The germline V gene has CDR1 SGHNT and CDR2 YENEEA. CDR3 size: 17 residues. DNA for the CDR3: TGTGCCAGCAGCTTAGCTCCCACCTCAAGCTCCTACAATGAGCAGTTCTTC. Protein product: CASSLAPTSSSYNEQFF.

J is TRBJ2-1 and V is TRBV11-1; 10 positions match TRBD2. Unmatched junction bases numbered 11, after V lost 5 bases and J lost 7 bases. Germline loops: CDR1 SGHAT, CDR2 FQDESV (reference sequence). There are 16 residues in the CDR3. The CDR3: CASSRSGSGGSNEQFF. In DNA form, the CDR3 reads TGTGCCAGCAGCCGGTCGGGTAGCGGGGGGAGTAATGAGCAGTTCTTC.

The V gene is TRBV11-2, the J gene TRBJ1-1; D is unresolved. Looked up from germline, CDR1 is SGHAT and CDR2 is FQNNGV. V dropped 3 bases and J dropped 9 bases, with 17 bases sitting between them. The CDR3 covers 14 residues. The CDR3 DNA follows: TGTGCCAGCAGCTTCCTAGGGATGGTCGAGAAAGCTTTCTTT. This gives the protein CASSFLGMVEKAFF.

The chain combines TRBV6-5 with TRBJ1-6; D gene unclear. Germline-derived CDR1 and CDR2 are MNHEY and SVGAGI. V was clipped by 7 bases and J by 7 bases, with 11 bases between them. The CDR3 covers 13 residues. This CDR3 reads CASTKGPNSPLHF. The CDR3 bases are TGTGCCAGCACTAAAGGTCCGAATTCACCCCTCCACTTT.

The rearrangement links TRBV6-5 to TRBJ1-2, with 7 positions matching TRBD1. Germline-derived CDR1 and CDR2 are MNHEY and SVGAGI. This CDR3 is 12 amino acids long. The V gene end was trimmed by 8 bases and the J gene end by 4 bases; junction bases not matched to a gene: 4. The DNA of the CDR3 is TGTGCCAGCGGCCGGGACAGCTATGGCTACACCTTC. Its protein product is CASGRDSYGYTF.

In this sample, this clone turned up once. The chain's CDR3 is CASSYRGDQNEQFF. CDR3 nucleotide sequence: TGTGCCAGCAGTTACAGGGGGGATCAGAATGAGCAGTTCTTC. J is TRBJ2-1 and V is TRBV6-6; TRBD1 or TRBD2 may be the D gene (6 bases each). V lost 2 bases to trimming and J lost 7 bases, with 12 bases between them. Germline CDR1 reads MNHNY; CDR2 reads SVGAGI (reference sequence). The CDR3 is made up of 14 amino acids.

The chain employs TRBV13 and TRBJ1-2; tentatively, D is TRBD1 (5 bases). This CDR3 has 13 residues. V lost 4 bases and J lost 7, with 13 bases in between. Germline-derived CDR1 and CDR2 are PRHDT and FYEKMQ (reference sequence). This CDR3 is CASSSQRGGGYTF. In DNA form, the CDR3 reads TGTGCCAGCAGCTCCCAACGGGGCGGTGGCTACACCTTC.

This chain joins TRBV4-1 and TRBJ2-7; maybe TRBD2 (5 bases). Germline V gives CDR1 MGHRA, CDR2 YSYEKL. The V end lost 3 bases, the J end lost 5 bases, and 11 bases lay between the germline ends. CDR3 length equals 13 residues. The DNA of the CDR3 is TGCGCCAGCAGCCACCCCCCCGGGGACGAGCAGTACTTC. Protein: CASSHPPGDEQYF.

The chain is built from TRBV11-1 and TRBJ1-5; D is unresolved. Germline V gene data show CDR1 as SGHAT and CDR2 as FQDESV (reference sequence). This CDR3 comprises 13 residues. Trimming took 5 bases from V and 7 from J, leaving 12 bases between them. The CDR3 loop is CASSRGEGQPQHF. CDR3 DNA sequence: TGTGCCAGCAGCCGCGGGGAGGGACAGCCCCAGCATTTT.

The chain is built from TRBV5-6 and TRBJ1-1; D is uncertain. Germline loops: CDR1 SGHDT, CDR2 YYEEEE. V dropped 6 bases and J dropped 5 bases, with 8 bases sitting between them. The length of the CDR3 is 11 residues. CDR3: CASIWRTEAFF. The CDR3 DNA reads as TGTGCCAGCATTTGGAGGACTGAAGCTTTCTTT.

The rearrangement joins TRBV7-2 to TRBJ1-2, with D unresolved. Germline V lookup: CDR1 SGHTA, CDR2 FQGNSA. This CDR3 comprises 13 residues. Trimming cost V 2 bases and J 0 bases, with 4 bases left between them. The CDR3 nucleotides read TGTGCCAGCAGCTTACAGACTAACTATGGCTACACCTTC. This sequence encodes CASSLQTNYGYTF.

This clone was observed a single time. This CDR3 reads CASSDDRGGQPQHF. The DNA for the CDR3 is TGTGCCAGCAGTGATGATAGGGGGGGTCAGCCCCAGCATTTT. The rearrangement uses TRBV6-1 and TRBJ1-5; weak D call: TRBD1 (6 bases). Germline CDR1 is MNHNS and CDR2 is SASEGT. Trimming left V 3 bases short and J 6 bases short, with 12 bases between. This CDR3 is 14 amino acids long.